These 8 T cell receptor beta chains originate from one sample sequenced in a study of vaccination and CD4 T cells after COVID-19. The Oncomine TCR Beta short-read assay was what sequenced the DNA obtained from cultured CD4+ T cells. Using its own MiXCR run on the PCR reads, TCRdb lists one record per CDR3 protein. The profile covers fewer than 30,000 distinct CDR3 sequences, with around 40% appearing a single time and approximately 4% taken by the ten largest. Documented time point: late sampling 161 to 241 days after vaccination in a few convalescent patients. Indicated treatment: roughly 11-day PBMC culture with coronavirus spike peptide pools or control peptides (ViraFEST assay). No cognate antigen is known for these TCRs. The input for sequencing was CD4+ T cells from blood, cultured in vitro, taken about 7 months after SARS-CoV-2 vaccination. These TCRs come from a human donor who had recovered from COVID-19.

This clonotype was counted a few times. This chain connects TRBV27 to TRBJ2-5; D is perhaps TRBD1 or TRBD2 (7 bases each). The CDR3 totals 14 residues. Looked up from germline, CDR1 is MNHEY and CDR2 is SMNVEV (reference sequence). Trimming took off 5 bases at V and 5 bases at J, with 15 bases between the two ends. The CDR3 spells CASSINRGGETQYF. The CDR3 nucleotides are TGTGCCAGCAGTATTAACAGGGGAGGGGAGACCCAGTACTTC.

The rearrangement joins TRBV19 to TRBJ2-1, with D perhaps matching TRBD2 (6 bases). This CDR3 region has 15 residues. With 1 base removed from V and 4 bases from J, the gap between germline ends came to 11 bases. Germline CDR1 reads LNHDA; CDR2 reads SQIVND (reference sequence). CDR3: CASSIGSGVYNEQFF. In nucleotides, the CDR3 is TGTGCCAGTAGTATAGGTAGCGGAGTTTACAATGAGCAGTTCTTC.

The chain has TRBV6-5 and TRBJ2-7; D is possibly TRBD1 (5 bases). The V and J ends lost 2 bases and 3 bases respectively, with 14 bases between them. This CDR3 has 15 amino acids. Per the germline V gene, CDR1 is MNHEY and CDR2 is SVGAGI. CDR3 DNA sequence: TGTGCCAGCAGTTACGACCCGACAGCCTACTACGAGCAGTACTTC. Translation: CASSYDPTAYYEQYF.

As to this clonotype: The junction departs from germline at one end; a sequencing error may be responsible. The V and J genes are TRBV20-1 and TRBJ2-1, with TRBD2 matching 16 bases. Per germline, CDR1 DFQATT and CDR2 SNEGSKA (reference sequence). This CDR3 region has 16 residues. The CDR3: CGARGGLAGGPDEQFF. CDR3 coding DNA: TGCGGTGCTAGAGGGGGACTAGCGGGAGGGCCGGATGAGCAGTTCTTC.

The rearrangement links TRBV6-4 to TRBJ1-5; 10 bases line up with TRBD1. The junction had 8 bases not matched to a gene; V was cut back by 3 bases and J by 0 bases. The germline gives CDR1 MRHNA, CDR2 SNTAGT. The CDR3 covers 18 residues. The CDR3 protein is CASSDRGQGGDSNQPQHF. The CDR3 DNA reads TGTGCCAGCAGTGATAGAGGACAGGGGGGGGATAGCAATCAGCCCCAGCATTTT.

The CDR3 loop is CATSAAGGSYNEQFF. In DNA, the CDR3 is TGTGCCACTAGCGCGGCAGGGGGCTCCTACAATGAGCAGTTCTTC. The chain is built from TRBV24-1 and TRBJ2-1, with TRBD1 matching over 7 bases. Trimming removed 10 bases from V and 0 bases from J; junction bases left unmatched: 8. The CDR3 has 15 residues. The germline V gene has CDR1 KGHDR and CDR2 SFDVKD.

The chain recombines TRBV5-4 with TRBJ2-5, with D uncertain. Looked up from germline, CDR1 is SGHNT and CDR2 is YYREEE (reference sequence). This CDR3 has 13 amino acids. V lost 2 bases to trimming and J lost 5 bases, with 10 bases between them. The CDR3 coding sequence is TGTGCCAGCAGCTTCGATAGGGTCGAGACCCAGTACTTC. Protein product: CASSFDRVETQYF.

This chain joins TRBV24-1 and TRBJ2-1; 8 bases fit TRBD2. Germline CDR1 reads KGHDR; CDR2 reads SFDVKD. Germline trimming cut 5 bases from V and 9 bases from J; bases unmatched to any gene: 14. CDR3 size: 16 residues. The CDR3 loop reads CATSAPSGQGDGEQFF. In DNA form, the CDR3 reads TGTGCCACCAGTGCCCCTAGCGGGCAAGGAGATGGTGAGCAGTTCTTC.